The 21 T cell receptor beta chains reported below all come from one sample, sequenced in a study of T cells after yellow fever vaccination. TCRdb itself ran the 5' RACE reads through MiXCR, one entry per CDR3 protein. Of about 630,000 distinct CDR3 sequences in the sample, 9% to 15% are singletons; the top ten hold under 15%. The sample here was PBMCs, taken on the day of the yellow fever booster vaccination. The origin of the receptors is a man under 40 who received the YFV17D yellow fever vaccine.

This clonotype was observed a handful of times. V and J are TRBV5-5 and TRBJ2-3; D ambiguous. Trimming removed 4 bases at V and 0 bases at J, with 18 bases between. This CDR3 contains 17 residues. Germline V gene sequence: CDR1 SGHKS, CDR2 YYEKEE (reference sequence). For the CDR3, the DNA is TGTGCCAGCAGCCCGGACGTATTGATCACTAGCACAGATACGCAGTATTTT. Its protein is CASSPDVLITSTDTQYF.

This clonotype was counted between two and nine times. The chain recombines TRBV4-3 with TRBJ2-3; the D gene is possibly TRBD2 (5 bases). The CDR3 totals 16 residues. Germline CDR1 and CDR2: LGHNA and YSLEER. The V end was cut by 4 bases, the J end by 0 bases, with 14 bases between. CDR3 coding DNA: TGCGCCAGCAGCCGAGGGCTCGGGCCTAGCACAGATACGCAGTATTTT. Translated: CASSRGLGPSTDTQYF.

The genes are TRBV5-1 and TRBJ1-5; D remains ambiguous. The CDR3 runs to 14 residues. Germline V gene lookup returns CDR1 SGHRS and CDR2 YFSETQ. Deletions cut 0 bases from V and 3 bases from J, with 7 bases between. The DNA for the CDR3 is TGCGCCAGCAGCTTGGGACGGGACAATCAGCCCCAGCATTTT. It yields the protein CASSLGRDNQPQHF. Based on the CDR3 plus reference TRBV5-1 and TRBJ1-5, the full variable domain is KAGVTQTPRYLIKTRGQQVTLSCSPISGHRSVSWYQQTPGQGLQFLFEYFSETQRNKGNFPGRFSGRQFSNSRSEMNVSTLELGDSALYLCASSLGRDNQPQHFGDGTRLSIL.

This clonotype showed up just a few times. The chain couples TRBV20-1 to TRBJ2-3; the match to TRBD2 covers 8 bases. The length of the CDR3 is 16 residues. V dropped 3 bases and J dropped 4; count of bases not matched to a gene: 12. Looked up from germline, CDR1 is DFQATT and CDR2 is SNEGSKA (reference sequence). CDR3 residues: CSARDQSGRRADTQYF. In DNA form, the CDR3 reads TGCAGTGCTAGGGACCAGAGCGGGAGAAGGGCAGATACGCAGTATTTT.

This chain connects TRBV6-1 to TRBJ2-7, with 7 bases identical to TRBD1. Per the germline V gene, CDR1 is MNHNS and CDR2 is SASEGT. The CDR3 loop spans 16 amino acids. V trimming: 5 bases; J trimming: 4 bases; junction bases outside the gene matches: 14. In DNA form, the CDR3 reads TGTGCCAGCAGTCCAGGGGATCCTGGGACAGAGTACGAGCAGTACTTC. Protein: CASSPGDPGTEYEQYF.

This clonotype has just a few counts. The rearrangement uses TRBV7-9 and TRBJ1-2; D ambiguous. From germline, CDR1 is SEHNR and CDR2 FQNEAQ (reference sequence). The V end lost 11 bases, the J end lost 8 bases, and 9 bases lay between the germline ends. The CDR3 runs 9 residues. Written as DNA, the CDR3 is TGTGCCGCAGGTGGAGGCTACACCTTC. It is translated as CAAGGGYTF.

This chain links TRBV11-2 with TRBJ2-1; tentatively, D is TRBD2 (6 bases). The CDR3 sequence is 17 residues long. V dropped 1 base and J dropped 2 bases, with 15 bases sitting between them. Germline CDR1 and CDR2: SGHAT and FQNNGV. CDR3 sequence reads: CASSLVYGRGTYNEQFF. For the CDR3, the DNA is TGTGCCAGCAGCTTAGTCTACGGGAGAGGTACCTACAATGAGCAGTTCTTC.

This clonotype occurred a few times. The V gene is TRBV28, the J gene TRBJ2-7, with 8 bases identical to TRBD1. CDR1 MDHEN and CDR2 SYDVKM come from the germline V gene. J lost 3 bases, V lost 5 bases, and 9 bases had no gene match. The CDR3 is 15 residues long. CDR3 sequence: CASSDLTGVGYEQYF. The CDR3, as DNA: TGTGCCAGCAGTGATCTGACAGGGGTCGGCTACGAGCAGTACTTC.

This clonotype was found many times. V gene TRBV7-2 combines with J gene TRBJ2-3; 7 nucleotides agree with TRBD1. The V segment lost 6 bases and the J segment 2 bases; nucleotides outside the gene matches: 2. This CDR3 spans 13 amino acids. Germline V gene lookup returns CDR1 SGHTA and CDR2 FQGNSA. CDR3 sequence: CASRGQTTDTQYF. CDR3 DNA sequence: TGTGCCAGCAGGGGACAGACCACAGATACGCAGTATTTT.

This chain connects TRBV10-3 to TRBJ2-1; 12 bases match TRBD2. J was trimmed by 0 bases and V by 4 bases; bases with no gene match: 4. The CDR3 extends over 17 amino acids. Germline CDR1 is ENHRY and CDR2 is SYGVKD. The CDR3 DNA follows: TGTGCCATCAGTGGGACTAGCGGGGCCGCCTCCTACAATGAGCAGTTCTTC. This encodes CAISGTSGAASYNEQFF.

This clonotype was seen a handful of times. The CDR3 loop reads CSARRGGRETQYF. As DNA, the CDR3 is TGCAGTGCTAGGCGGGGGGGCCGGGAGACCCAGTACTTC. The chain couples TRBV20-1 to TRBJ2-5, with 9 bases lining up with TRBD2. CDR1 and CDR2 from the germline V gene are DFQATT and SNEGSKA (reference sequence). J lost 5 bases, V lost 3 bases, and 4 bases had no gene match. The CDR3 is made up of 13 amino acids.

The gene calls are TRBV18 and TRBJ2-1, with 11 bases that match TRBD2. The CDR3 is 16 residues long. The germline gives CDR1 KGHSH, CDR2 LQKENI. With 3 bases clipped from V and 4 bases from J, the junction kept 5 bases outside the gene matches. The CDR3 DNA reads TGTGCCAGCTCACCCCTACTAGCGGGGGATTACAATGAGCAGTTCTTC. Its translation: CASSPLLAGDYNEQFF. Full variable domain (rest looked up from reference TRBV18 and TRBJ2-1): NAGVMQNPRHLVRRRGQEARLRCSPMKGHSHVYWYRQLPEEGLKFMVYLQKENIIDESGMPKERFSAEFPKEGPSILRIQQVVRGDSAAYFCASSPLLAGDYNEQFFGPGTRLTVL.

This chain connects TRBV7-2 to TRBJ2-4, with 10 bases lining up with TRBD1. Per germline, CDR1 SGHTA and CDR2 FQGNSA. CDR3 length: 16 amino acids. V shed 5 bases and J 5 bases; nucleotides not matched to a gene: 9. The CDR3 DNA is TGTGCCAGCAGCCATAGACAGACAGGGGGCCAAAACATTCAGTACTTC. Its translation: CASSHRQTGGQNIQYF. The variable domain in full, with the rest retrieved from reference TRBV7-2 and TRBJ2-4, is GAGVSQSPSNKVTEKGKDVELRCDPISGHTALYWYRQSLGQGLEFLIYFQGNSAPDKSGLPSDRFSAERTGGSVSTLTIQRTQQEDSAVYLCASSHRQTGGQNIQYFGAGTRLSVL.

Here the CDR3 reads CASSDRTSGKNNEQFF. The CDR3 DNA follows: TGTGCCAGCAGCGACCGGACTAGCGGAAAGAACAATGAGCAGTTCTTC. The V and J genes are TRBV7-9 and TRBJ2-1; TRBD2 aligns across 10 bases. J lost 5 bases, V lost 5 bases, and 9 bases had no gene match. Germline lookup yields CDR1 SEHNR and CDR2 FQNEAQ (reference sequence). This CDR3 comprises 16 residues. The full variable domain, rest sourced from reference TRBV7-9 and TRBJ2-1, is DTGVSQNPRHKITKRGQNVTFRCDPISEHNRLYWYRQTLGQGPEFLTYFQNEAQLEKSRLLSDRFSAERPKGSFSTLEIQRTEQGDSAMYLCASSDRTSGKNNEQFFGPGTRLTVL.

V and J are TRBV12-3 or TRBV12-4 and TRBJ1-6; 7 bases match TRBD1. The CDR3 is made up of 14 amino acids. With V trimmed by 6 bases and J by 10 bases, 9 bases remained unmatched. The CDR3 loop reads CASRGPGGRSPLHF. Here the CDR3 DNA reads TGTGCCAGCAGGGGACCAGGGGGTCGCTCACCCCTCCACTTT.

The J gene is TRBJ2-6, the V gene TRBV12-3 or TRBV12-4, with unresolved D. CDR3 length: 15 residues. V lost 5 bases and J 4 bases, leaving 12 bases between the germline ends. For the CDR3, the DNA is TGTGCCAGCAGTCCCTTGGGCCCCGGGGCCAACGTCCTGACTTTC. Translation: CASSPLGPGANVLTF.

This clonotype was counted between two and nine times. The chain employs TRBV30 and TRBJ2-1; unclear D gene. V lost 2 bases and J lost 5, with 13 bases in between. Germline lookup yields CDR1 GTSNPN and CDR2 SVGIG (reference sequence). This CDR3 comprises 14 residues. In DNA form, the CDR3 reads TGTGCCTGGAGTCCGACCGACTCGCACAATGAGCAGTTCTTC. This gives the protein CAWSPTDSHNEQFF.

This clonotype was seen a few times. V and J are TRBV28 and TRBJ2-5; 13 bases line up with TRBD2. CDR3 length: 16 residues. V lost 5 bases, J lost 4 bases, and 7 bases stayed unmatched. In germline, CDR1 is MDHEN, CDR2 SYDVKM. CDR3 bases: TGTGCCAGCAGTCCTCCGGGACTAGCGGGGTTAGAGACCCAGTACTTC. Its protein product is CASSPPGLAGLETQYF.

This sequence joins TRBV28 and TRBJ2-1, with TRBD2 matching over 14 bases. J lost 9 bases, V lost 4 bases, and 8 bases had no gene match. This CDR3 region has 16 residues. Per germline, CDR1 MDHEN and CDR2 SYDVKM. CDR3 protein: CASSSGTSGSQGEQFF. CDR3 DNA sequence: TGTGCCAGCAGTTCAGGGACTAGCGGGAGTCAGGGTGAGCAGTTCTTC. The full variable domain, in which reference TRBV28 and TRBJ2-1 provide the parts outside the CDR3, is DVKVTQSSRYLVKRTGEKVFLECVQDMDHENMFWYRQDPGLGLRLIYFSYDVKMKEKGDIPEGYSVSREKKERFSLILESASTNQTSMYLCASSSGTSGSQGEQFFGPGTRLTVL.

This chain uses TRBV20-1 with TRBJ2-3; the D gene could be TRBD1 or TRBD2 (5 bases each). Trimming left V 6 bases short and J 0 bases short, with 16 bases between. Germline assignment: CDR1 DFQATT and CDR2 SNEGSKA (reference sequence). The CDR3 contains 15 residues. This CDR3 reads CSAKVGATSTDTQYF. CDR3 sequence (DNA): TGCAGTGCGAAGGTCGGGGCAACCAGCACAGATACGCAGTATTTT.

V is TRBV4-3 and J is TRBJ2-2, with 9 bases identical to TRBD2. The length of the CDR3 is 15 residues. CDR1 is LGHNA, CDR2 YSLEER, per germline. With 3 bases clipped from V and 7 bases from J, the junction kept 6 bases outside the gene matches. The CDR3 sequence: CASSQEIAGVGELFF. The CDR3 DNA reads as TGCGCCAGCAGCCAGGAAATAGCGGGAGTCGGGGAGCTGTTTTTT.